Described below is a single T cell receptor beta chain sequence and its context. This sample stems from a study of blood T cell repertoires in COVID-19. Measured with immunoSEQ multiplex PCR; TCRdb has only the in-frame clones, and not every one. The sample lists 60,000 to 65,000 clones; 60% to 85% were seen once. The CDR3 runs 15 residues. V lost 2 bases, J lost 3 bases, and 13 bases lay in between. Germline lookup yields CDR1 KGHSH and CDR2 LQKENI. This chain uses TRBV18 with TRBJ1-1, with D possibly being TRBD1 (5 bases). The sequenced sample was peripheral blood. The clonotype originates from a human donor in a cohort sampled during active COVID-19. The CDR3 DNA reads as TGTGCCAGCTCACCAGCCCTCGGGGGTCACACTGAAGCTTTCTTT. Protein product: CASSPALGGHTEAFF.